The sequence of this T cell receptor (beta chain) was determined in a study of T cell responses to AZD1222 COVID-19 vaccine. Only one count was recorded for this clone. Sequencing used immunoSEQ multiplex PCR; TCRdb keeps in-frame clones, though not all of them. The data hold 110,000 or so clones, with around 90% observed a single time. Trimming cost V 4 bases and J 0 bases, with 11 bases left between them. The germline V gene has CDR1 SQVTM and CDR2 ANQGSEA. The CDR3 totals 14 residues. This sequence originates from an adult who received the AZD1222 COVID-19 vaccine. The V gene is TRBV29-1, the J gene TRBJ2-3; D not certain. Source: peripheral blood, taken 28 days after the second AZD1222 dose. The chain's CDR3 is CSVVPFFSTDTQYF. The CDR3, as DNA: TGCAGCGTTGTCCCTTTCTTTAGCACAGATACGCAGTATTTT.